This TCR beta chain came from a study of naive and memory T cell subsets. Findings and caveats of the study: Both skin biopsy types reportedly yielded TCRs, tuberculin sites far more. The RNA method is potentially sensitive to activation and differentiation changes.

Relative to its sample, this clonotype is medium-sized. Its antigen remains unknown. Treatment meaning: skin biopsy from PPD injection site in Mantoux-positive individual. Reverse transcription used DNase-treated unsorted total RNA, aiming for roughly 1 to 1000 ng. Biopsied sites were PPD injections in people with a positive Mantoux test. The germline V gene has CDR1 DFQATT and CDR2 SNEGSKA (reference sequence). Losses at the gene ends were 6 bases for V and 3 bases for J; bases not matched to a gene: 9. The CDR3 has 14 amino acids. For blood and skin samples, reverse transcription used TCR alpha and beta constant primers. TCRdb passed the UMI-ligation and nested PCR reads through MiXCR, listing each CDR3 protein once. The top ten clones hold under 7.5% of a sample with fewer than 20,000 distinct CDR3 sequences, 7.5% to 10% of them seen once.

Source: skin, taken from a tuberculin skin test site. The sequence was obtained from an adult in good health. This chain connects TRBV20-1 to TRBJ2-5, with 8 nucleotides matching TRBD2. The CDR3 protein is CSAFPGLVKETQYF. The DNA for the CDR3 is TGCAGTGCCTTTCCGGGACTAGTTAAAGAGACCCAGTACTTC.